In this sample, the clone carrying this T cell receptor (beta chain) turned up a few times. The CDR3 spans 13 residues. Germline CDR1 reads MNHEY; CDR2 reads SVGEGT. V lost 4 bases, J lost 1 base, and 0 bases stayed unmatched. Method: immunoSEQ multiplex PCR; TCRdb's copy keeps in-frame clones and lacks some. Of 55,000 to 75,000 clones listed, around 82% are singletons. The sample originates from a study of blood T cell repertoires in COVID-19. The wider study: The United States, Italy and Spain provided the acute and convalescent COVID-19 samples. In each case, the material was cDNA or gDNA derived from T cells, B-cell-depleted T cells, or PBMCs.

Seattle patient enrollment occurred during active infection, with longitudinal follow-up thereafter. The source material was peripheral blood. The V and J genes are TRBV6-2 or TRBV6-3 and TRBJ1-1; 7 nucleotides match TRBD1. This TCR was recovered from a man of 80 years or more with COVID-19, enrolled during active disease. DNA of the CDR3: TGTGCCAGCAGTTGGACAGGGAACACTGAAGCTTTCTTT. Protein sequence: CASSWTGNTEAFF.